The next 7 T cell receptor beta chains were all read from a single sample in a study of T-cell reconstitution after alpha-beta-depleted transplantation in children. The library targeted TCRbeta and was prepared with unique molecular identifiers. MiXCR was run by TCRdb on the PCR reads, yielding one entry per CDR3 protein. This sample yields under 750,000 distinct CDR3 sequences, of which roughly 23% are seen a single time; approximately 14% belongs to the top ten. The starting material was PBMCs, mostly from graft donor cells, obtained 360 days after TCRalphabeta/CD19-depleted stem cell transplant. The receptors originated from a boy in the first two years of life who had a stem cell transplant for acute myeloid leukemia, so the T cells may come from the graft donor.

Ten or more counts support this clonotype. The rearrangement uses TRBV6-1 and TRBJ2-1; D is uncertain. This CDR3 is 13 amino acids long. Deletions cut 6 bases from V and 0 bases from J, with 6 bases between. Per germline, CDR1 MNHNS and CDR2 SASEGT. CDR3 loop: CASRAFSYNEQFF. The DNA of the CDR3 is TGTGCCAGCAGGGCTTTCTCCTACAATGAGCAGTTCTTC.

Many counts were recorded for this clonotype. The V gene is TRBV20-1, the J gene TRBJ2-7; D gene unclear. In germline, CDR1 is DFQATT, CDR2 SNEGSKA (reference sequence). Trimming shortened V by 0 bases and J by 0 bases, and 9 bases separated the two germline ends. CDR3 length equals 14 residues. CDR3 nucleotides: TGCAGTGCTAGAGATGGGTTCTCCTCCTACGAGCAGTACTTC. It encodes CSARDGFSSYEQYF.

This clonotype was recorded a few times. The V gene is TRBV5-1, the J gene TRBJ2-5; the D is unclear. This CDR3 is 13 amino acids long. Trimming cost V 3 bases and J 2 bases, with 8 bases left between them. Per the germline V gene, CDR1 is SGHRS and CDR2 is YFSETQ. The CDR3 region is CASSSHRQETQYF. The CDR3 nucleotides are TGCGCCAGCAGCTCACATAGACAAGAGACCCAGTACTTC.

This clonotype was detected a few times. The rearrangement links TRBV20-1 to TRBJ2-7, with D tentatively TRBD1 or TRBD2 (5 bases each). Germline-derived CDR1 and CDR2 are DFQATT and SNEGSKA (reference sequence). This CDR3 is built from 18 residues. V was clipped by 0 bases and J by 5 bases, with 26 bases between them. CDR3: CSAREINLRDGLWDEQYF. The DNA for the CDR3 is TGCAGTGCTAGAGAAATAAACCTGAGGGACGGACTTTGGGACGAGCAGTACTTC.

The V call is TRBV13, the J call TRBJ2-1, with D tentatively TRBD1 (6 bases). The CDR3 spans 17 residues. Germline CDR1 and CDR2: PRHDT and FYEKMQ (reference sequence). V lost 1 base and J 0 bases, leaving 13 bases between the germline ends. CDR3 region: CASSLEPTGRSYNEQFF. The CDR3 bases are TGTGCCAGCAGCTTAGAACCAACAGGGCGCTCCTACAATGAGCAGTTCTTC.

This clonotype has a handful of counts. The rearrangement uses TRBV20-1 and TRBJ2-4; 9 bases line up with TRBD1. The CDR3 is 13 residues long. The V gene's germline CDR1 is DFQATT and CDR2 SNEGSKA (reference sequence). V lost 6 bases to trimming and J lost 3 bases; unmatched junction nucleotides: 3. CDR3 sequence: CSASDRGKNIQYF. The CDR3 DNA reads as TGCAGTGCATCGGACAGGGGCAAAAACATTCAGTACTTC.

The rearrangement uses TRBV20-1 and TRBJ2-2; the D gene is possibly TRBD1 (5 bases). The CDR3 has 13 amino acids. V lost 1 base to trimming and J lost 6 bases, with 9 bases between them. The V gene's germline CDR1 is DFQATT and CDR2 SNEGSKA (reference sequence). The DNA for the CDR3 is TGCAGTGCTAGAGGGGGCCGCGCCGGGGAGCTGTTTTTT. Its protein is CSARGGRAGELFF.